The 2 T cell receptor beta chains below come from one sample, sequenced in a study of lymphopenia after photon versus proton radiotherapy (dated by TCRdb to the late 2010s). Library creation used the immunoSEQ multiplex PCR assay. The table was pulled from immuneACCESS by TCRdb, which kept in-frame rearrangements only. Such tables lose some clones; where checked, under half of the loss comes from unresolved V genes, and the rest has no known cause. The sample contains around 70,000 clones, roughly 93% of them found a single time. The ten largest clones capture roughly 2.7% of the sample. The sequencing used peripheral blood, collected from a patient treated with photon-based radiotherapy. Source of these receptors: a woman aged 70-85 years with pancreatic cancer.

This rearrangement joins TRBV25-1 to TRBJ2-7; tentative D call: TRBD1 (5 bases). This CDR3 has 10 residues. Germline CDR1 and CDR2: MGHDK and SYGVNS. V was cut by 6 bases and J by 6 bases, with 6 bases left in between. The CDR3 loop is CASRGREQYF. The CDR3 DNA reads TGTGCCAGCAGGGGGCGCGAGCAGTACTTC.

This clone occurred once. The CDR3 region is CASSLRTIQETQYF. The CDR3 DNA sequence: TGTGCCAGCAGCTTAAGGACAATCCAAGAGACCCAGTACTTC. The V gene is TRBV5-8, the J gene TRBJ2-5, with a weak D call TRBD1 (5 bases). The germline V gene encodes CDR1 SGHTS and CDR2 YDEGEE. Trimming removed 2 bases at V and 1 base at J, with 9 bases between. This CDR3 spans 14 amino acids.